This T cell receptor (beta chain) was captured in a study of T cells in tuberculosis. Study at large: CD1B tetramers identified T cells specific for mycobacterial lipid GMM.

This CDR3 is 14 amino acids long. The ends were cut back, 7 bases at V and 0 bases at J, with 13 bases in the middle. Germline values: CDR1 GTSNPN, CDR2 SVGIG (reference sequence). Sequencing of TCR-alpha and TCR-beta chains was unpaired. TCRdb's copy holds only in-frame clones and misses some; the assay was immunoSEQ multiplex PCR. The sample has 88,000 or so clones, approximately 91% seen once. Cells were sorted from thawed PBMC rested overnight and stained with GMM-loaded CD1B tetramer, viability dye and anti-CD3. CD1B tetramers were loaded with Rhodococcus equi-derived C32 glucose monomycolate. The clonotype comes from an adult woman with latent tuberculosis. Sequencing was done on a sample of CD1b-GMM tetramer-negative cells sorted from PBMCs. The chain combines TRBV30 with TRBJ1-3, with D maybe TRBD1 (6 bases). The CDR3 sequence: CASHRGGSGNTIYF. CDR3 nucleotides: TGTGCCTCACATAGGGGGGGCTCTGGAAACACCATATATTTT. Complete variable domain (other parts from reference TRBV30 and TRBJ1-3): SQTIHQWPATLVQPVGSPLSLECTVEGTSNPNLYWYRQAAGRGLQLLFYSVGIGQISSEVPQNLSASRPQDRQFILSSKKLLLSDSGFYLCASHRGGSGNTIYFGEGSWLTVV.